The rows below give T cell receptor beta chains drawn from one sample of a study of radiation and T cells in renal cell carcinoma. The repertoire was sequenced with immunoSEQ multiplex PCR; TCRdb's copy has only in-frame clones and lacks some. The repertoire holds about 140,000 clones, with 75% to 90% as singletons. Sequenced here: blood, sampled from a patient whose treatment included radiotherapy and nephrectomy. The receptors originated from a woman aged 45-65 years with renal cell carcinoma. CDR3s leave out the opening cysteine and the closing phenylalanine or tryptophan. Fields, in order: CDR3 protein, V gene, CDR3 length, J gene, clone size. Clone size is shown for a subset of rows, as once, few, many or a class of expanded clone.

CDR3 protein: ASSLYGDDEKLF
V gene: TRBV5-1
CDR3 length: 12
J gene: TRBJ1-4
clone size: few

CDR3 protein: ASSYSRGSNYGYT
V gene: TRBV6-5
CDR3 length: 13
J gene: TRBJ1-2
clone size: once

CDR3 protein: ASSLEVTGLGEQY
V gene: TRBV5-1
CDR3 length: 13
J gene: TRBJ2-7
clone size: -

CDR3 protein: ATKGRENYEQY
V gene: TRBV10-3
CDR3 length: 11
J gene: TRBJ2-7
clone size: -

CDR3 protein: AISEPRDGTTYNEQF
V gene: TRBV10-3
CDR3 length: 15
J gene: TRBJ2-1
clone size: -

CDR3 protein: ASSLMGRGVYGYT
V gene: TRBV28
CDR3 length: 13
J gene: TRBJ1-2
clone size: -

CDR3 protein: ASSESASGANVLT
V gene: TRBV2
CDR3 length: 13
J gene: TRBJ2-6
clone size: -

CDR3 protein: ASSLKGPAYGYT
V gene: TRBV7-2
CDR3 length: 12
J gene: TRBJ1-2
clone size: -

CDR3 protein: ASSLAGVGTEAF
V gene: TRBV7-8
CDR3 length: 12
J gene: TRBJ1-1
clone size: -

CDR3 protein: AWNTGLVNQPQH
V gene: TRBV30
CDR3 length: 12
J gene: TRBJ1-5
clone size: -

CDR3 protein: ASSLGSTNAYEQY
V gene: TRBV11-2
CDR3 length: 13
J gene: TRBJ2-7
clone size: once

CDR3 protein: ASSQDVTKNTEAF
V gene: TRBV4-3
CDR3 length: 13
J gene: TRBJ1-1
clone size: once

CDR3 protein: ASSTSVYEQY
V gene: TRBV2
CDR3 length: 10
J gene: TRBJ2-7
clone size: -

CDR3 protein: ASSSTEDTQY
V gene: TRBV6-6
CDR3 length: 10
J gene: TRBJ2-3
clone size: -

CDR3 protein: ASSPSRAAGNQPQH
V gene: TRBV18
CDR3 length: 14
J gene: TRBJ1-5
clone size: -

CDR3 protein: ASSEQSYTEAF
V gene: TRBV10-2
CDR3 length: 11
J gene: TRBJ1-1
clone size: -

CDR3 protein: ASSDPQNTEAF
V gene: TRBV5-1
CDR3 length: 11
J gene: TRBJ1-1
clone size: -

CDR3 protein: ASSYTGQGAYEQY
V gene: TRBV13
CDR3 length: 13
J gene: TRBJ2-7
clone size: -

CDR3 protein: ASTLPTGSGNTIY
V gene: TRBV28
CDR3 length: 13
J gene: TRBJ1-3
clone size: -

CDR3 protein: ASSLVGGQGANVLT
V gene: TRBV5-4
CDR3 length: 14
J gene: TRBJ2-6
clone size: -

CDR3 protein: ASSSGSSGETQY
V gene: TRBV5-1
CDR3 length: 12
J gene: TRBJ2-5
clone size: -

CDR3 protein: ASGLVIGSLLETQY
V gene: TRBV12-5
CDR3 length: 14
J gene: TRBJ2-5
clone size: once

CDR3 protein: ASSPPLGETQY
V gene: TRBV6-5
CDR3 length: 11
J gene: TRBJ2-5
clone size: -

CDR3 protein: ASSQGTGYEQY
V gene: TRBV4-3
CDR3 length: 11
J gene: TRBJ2-7
clone size: -

CDR3 protein: ASSDAGDGSPLY
V gene: TRBV10-1
CDR3 length: 12
J gene: TRBJ2-7
clone size: once

CDR3 protein: ASSAGLAGGYNEQF
V gene: TRBV19
CDR3 length: 14
J gene: TRBJ2-1
clone size: -

CDR3 protein: ASSHSDPSSYEQY
V gene: TRBV5-1
CDR3 length: 13
J gene: TRBJ2-7
clone size: -

CDR3 protein: ASSMALSNQPQH
V gene: TRBV19
CDR3 length: 12
J gene: TRBJ1-5
clone size: -

CDR3 protein: ASSQGNIQY
V gene: TRBV14
CDR3 length: 9
J gene: TRBJ2-4
clone size: many

CDR3 protein: ASGLGSRELF
V gene: TRBV12-5
CDR3 length: 10
J gene: TRBJ2-2
clone size: -

CDR3 protein: ASSPTNNEQF
V gene: TRBV5-5
CDR3 length: 10
J gene: TRBJ2-1
clone size: -

CDR3 protein: ASGIENTEAF
V gene: TRBV12-5
CDR3 length: 10
J gene: TRBJ1-1
clone size: -

CDR3 protein: ASSGTSGRVSYNEQF
V gene: TRBV10-3
CDR3 length: 15
J gene: TRBJ2-1
clone size: -

CDR3 protein: ASSQGPQAGYGYT
V gene: TRBV4-3
CDR3 length: 13
J gene: TRBJ1-2
clone size: -

CDR3 protein: ASRQSDTNTEAF
V gene: TRBV6-4
CDR3 length: 12
J gene: TRBJ1-1
clone size: once

CDR3 protein: ATSSTGTEAYEQY
V gene: TRBV15
CDR3 length: 13
J gene: TRBJ2-7
clone size: -

CDR3 protein: ASSSVGVDYEQY
V gene: TRBV5-4
CDR3 length: 12
J gene: TRBJ2-7
clone size: -

CDR3 protein: ASSGGDREKLF
V gene: TRBV28
CDR3 length: 11
J gene: TRBJ1-4
clone size: -

CDR3 protein: ASWGLAGGRGTGELF
V gene: TRBV19
CDR3 length: 15
J gene: TRBJ2-2
clone size: -

CDR3 protein: ASSLEQGNNSPLH
V gene: TRBV5-1
CDR3 length: 13
J gene: TRBJ1-6
clone size: -

CDR3 protein: ASSQTNRAGELF
V gene: TRBV4-3
CDR3 length: 12
J gene: TRBJ2-2
clone size: -

CDR3 protein: ASSPGQGARNYGYT
V gene: TRBV25-1
CDR3 length: 14
J gene: TRBJ1-2
clone size: once

CDR3 protein: ASSHDPNTEAF
V gene: TRBV14
CDR3 length: 11
J gene: TRBJ1-1
clone size: -

CDR3 protein: ATSEGTAEQY
V gene: TRBV15
CDR3 length: 10
J gene: TRBJ2-7
clone size: -

CDR3 protein: ASSHGGSYEQY
V gene: TRBV4-1
CDR3 length: 11
J gene: TRBJ2-7
clone size: -

CDR3 protein: ASRPWSPGASVEQY
V gene: TRBV27
CDR3 length: 14
J gene: TRBJ2-7
clone size: -

CDR3 protein: ASSRLAGDTDTQY
V gene: TRBV5-6
CDR3 length: 13
J gene: TRBJ2-3
clone size: once